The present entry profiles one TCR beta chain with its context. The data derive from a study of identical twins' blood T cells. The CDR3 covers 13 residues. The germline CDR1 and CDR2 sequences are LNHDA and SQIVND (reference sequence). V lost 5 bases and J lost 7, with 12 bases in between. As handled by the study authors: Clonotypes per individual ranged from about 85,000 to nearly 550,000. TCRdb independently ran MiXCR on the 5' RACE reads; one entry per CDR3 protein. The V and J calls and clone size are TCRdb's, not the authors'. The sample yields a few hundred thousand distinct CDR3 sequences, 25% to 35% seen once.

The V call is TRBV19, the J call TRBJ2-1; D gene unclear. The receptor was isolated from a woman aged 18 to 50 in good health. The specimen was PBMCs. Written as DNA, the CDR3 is TGTGCCAGTAGTGACCGAGGTGGAAATGAGCAGTTCTTC. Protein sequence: CASSDRGGNEQFF.